Below, 10 T cell receptor beta chains from the same sample are listed, as sequenced in a study of identical twins. Each CDR3 protein is one row after TCRdb ran MiXCR on the 5' RACE reads. In the table there are about 200,000 distinct CDR3 sequences, approximately 9% of which are singletons. Sequencing input: memory (CD45RO+) T cells sorted from blood. All receptors come from a woman in her late teens or twenties in good health.

The chain has TRBV10-2 and TRBJ1-5, with D possibly being TRBD1 (5 bases). CDR1 is WSHSY and CDR2 is SAAADI in the germline V gene. The CDR3 runs to 12 residues. Trimming removed 2 bases from V and 7 bases from J, with 6 bases in between. CDR3 bases: TGCGCCAGCAGTGAGGGGGACCAGCCCCAGCATTTT. This gives the protein CASSEGDQPQHF.

The V and J genes are TRBV9 and TRBJ2-1, with TRBD2 matching over 7 bases. Looked up from germline, CDR1 is SGDLS and CDR2 is YYNGEE. This CDR3 comprises 10 residues. V lost 7 bases to trimming and J lost 15 bases; unmatched junction nucleotides: 7. Here the CDR3 reads CASRGGVGFF. In DNA, the CDR3 is TGTGCCAGCCGGGGAGGGGTAGGGTTCTTC.

This clonotype was counted between two and nine times. V and J are TRBV7-3 and TRBJ2-1; TRBD2 agrees at 9 bases. Germline assignment: CDR1 SGHTA and CDR2 FQGTGA. Losses at the gene ends were 0 bases for V and 8 bases for J; bases not matched to a gene: 5. This CDR3 is 15 amino acids long. The CDR3 loop reads CASSLTAGGLDEQFF. As DNA, the CDR3 is TGTGCCAGCAGCTTAACTGCGGGGGGGCTGGATGAGCAGTTCTTC. Full variable domain (rest looked up from reference TRBV7-3 and TRBJ2-1): GAGVSQTPSNKVTEKGKYVELRCDPISGHTALYWYRQSLGQGPEFLIYFQGTGAADDSGLPNDRFFAVRPEGSVSTLKIQRTERGDSAVYLCASSLTAGGLDEQFFGPGTRLTVL.

The rearrangement links TRBV20-1 to TRBJ2-1; no reliable D call. Trimming took off 6 bases at V and 4 bases at J, with 7 bases between the two ends. CDR1 and CDR2 from the germline V gene are DFQATT and SNEGSKA (reference sequence). The CDR3 loop spans 11 amino acids. The CDR3 nucleotides read TGCAGTGCCAAACAGTACAATGAGCAGTTCTTC. Its protein is CSAKQYNEQFF.

This clonotype was detected many times. The CDR3 loop is CSVRTGLYEQYF. CDR3 nucleotides: TGCAGCGTGAGAACGGGCCTCTACGAGCAGTACTTC. The chain is built from TRBV29-1 and TRBJ2-7; no definite D call. Germline CDR1 reads SQVTM; CDR2 reads ANQGSEA. The length of the CDR3 is 12 residues. Trimming took 6 bases from V and 3 from J, leaving 12 bases between them.

The chain joins TRBV11-2 to TRBJ2-1; D may be TRBD2 (5 bases). CDR3 length: 13 residues. From germline, CDR1 is SGHAT and CDR2 FQNNGV. The germline V and J ends were trimmed by 6 bases and 10 bases, with 16 bases remaining between them. This chain's CDR3 is CASSLSTGVEQFF. For the CDR3, the DNA is TGTGCCAGCAGTCTCTCGACCGGGGTAGAGCAGTTCTTC.

CDR3: CASSLWRAAGGEQFF. CDR3 DNA: TGTGCCAGCAGTTTATGGAGGGCAGCGGGGGGCGAGCAGTTCTTC. V and J are TRBV28 and TRBJ2-1, with 9 positions matching TRBD2. Germline CDR1 and CDR2: MDHEN and SYDVKM. V lost 0 bases to trimming and J lost 10 bases; unmatched junction nucleotides: 7. This CDR3 is built from 15 residues. Complete variable domain (other parts from reference TRBV28 and TRBJ2-1): DVKVTQSSRYLVKRTGEKVFLECVQDMDHENMFWYRQDPGLGLRLIYFSYDVKMKEKGDIPEGYSVSREKKERFSLILESASTNQTSMYLCASSLWRAAGGEQFFGPGTRLTVL.

J is TRBJ2-7 and V is TRBV6-2 or TRBV6-3; no definite D call. The germline CDR1 and CDR2 sequences are MNHEY and SVGEGT. The CDR3 extends over 14 amino acids. Trimming removed 4 bases from V and 2 bases from J, with 12 bases in between. The CDR3 region has the DNA TGTGCCAGCAGTTTAGCCGGAGCTACCTACGAGCAGTACTTC. Encoded protein: CASSLAGATYEQYF.

This clonotype was detected many times. The J gene is TRBJ2-4, the V gene TRBV5-1; D might be TRBD2 (6 bases). V lost 2 bases and J lost 8, with 11 bases in between. The CDR3 has 13 residues. Germline CDR1 and CDR2: SGHRS and YFSETQ. The CDR3 reads CASSFLGEDIQYF. CDR3 in DNA: TGCGCCAGCAGCTTCCTCGGGGAGGACATTCAGTACTTC.

This chain joins TRBV20-1 and TRBJ2-2; possible D gene TRBD1, 5 bases. CDR3 length: 15 residues. V lost 4 bases, J lost 1 base, and 13 bases lay in between. Germline CDR1 reads DFQATT; CDR2 reads SNEGSKA (reference sequence). In nucleotides, the CDR3 is TGCAGTGCTACTAGGATGGGGCGGAACACCGGGGAGCTGTTTTTT. Translating gives CSATRMGRNTGELFF.